A single TCR beta chain is shown here with its context. Its antigen is unidentified. This sample was included in a study of T cell responses to AZD1222 COVID-19 vaccine. Study findings and constraints: Spike-specific TCR breadth and depth both grew after two AZD1222 doses. Females outnumbered males among donors, who were mostly white British; clonal diversity was possibly underestimated.

Libraries were prepared by immunoSEQ multiplex PCR; TCRdb keeps only in-frame clonotypes and omits some of them. The table lists around 150,000 clones, approximately 94% of them singletons. The material was peripheral blood, obtained on day 0 of AZD1222 vaccination. The source of this sequence is an adult in good health.

The DNA of the CDR3 is TGTGCCAGCAGAGAGAACCTGAACACTGAAGCTTTCTTT. It encodes CASRENLNTEAFF. This chain uses TRBV6-4 with TRBJ1-1; D ambiguous. Trimming pared 6 bases from V and 0 bases from J, leaving 8 bases between. Germline CDR1 is MRHNA and CDR2 is SNTAGT. This CDR3 has 13 residues.